The 19 T cell receptor beta chains below were found in one sample sequenced in a study of T cell changes during pregnancy in multiple sclerosis. Generated by immunoSEQ multiplex PCR, the TCRdb table keeps only in-frame clones and is missing some. The data contain fewer than 60,000 clones, about 95% of them singletons. Here the sequenced sample was CD8+ T cells from peripheral blood mononuclear cells, taken in the first trimester of pregnancy. The receptors come from a female donor with multiple sclerosis, enrolled in a pregnancy study.

The CDR3, as DNA: TGTGCCAGCAGCTTACTACAGGGGGGGGATACGCAGTATTTT. Its protein product is CASSLLQGGDTQYF. The V gene is TRBV7-9, the J gene TRBJ2-3; D may be TRBD1 (8 bases). CDR3 length equals 14 residues. Germline V lookup: CDR1 SEHNR, CDR2 FQNEAQ (reference sequence). V lost 2 bases to trimming and J lost 6 bases, with 12 bases between them.

V is TRBV28 and J is TRBJ2-2; possibly TRBD1 for D (5 bases). This CDR3 region has 15 residues. Trimming removed 3 bases at V and 5 bases at J, with 13 bases between. CDR1 and CDR2 (germline): MDHEN, SYDVKM. The CDR3 nucleotides read TGTGCCAGCAGTTTGGGGCGGCGTGGGACCGGGGAGCTGTTTTTT. Encoded protein: CASSLGRRGTGELFF.

The CDR3 bases are TGTGCCAGCACTGGGACTAGCGGGATGTATGAGCAGTTCTTC. It translates to CASTGTSGMYEQFF. V is TRBV27 and J is TRBJ2-1; TRBD2 agrees at 13 bases. The germline V gene has CDR1 MNHEY and CDR2 SMNVEV (reference sequence). The CDR3 contains 14 residues. V shed 7 bases and J 8 bases; nucleotides not matched to a gene: 5.

The chain employs TRBV5-1 and TRBJ2-4; 7 bases are a match to TRBD1. Germline V gene sequence: CDR1 SGHRS, CDR2 YFSETQ. The CDR3 sequence is 16 residues long. Trimming at V came to 0 bases and at J to 10 bases, leaving 13 bases not matched to a gene. The DNA for the CDR3 is TGCGCCAGCAGCTTGGCCACTGGGACAGAGGGATCGATTCAGTACTTC. It specifies CASSLATGTEGSIQYF.

J is TRBJ1-1 and V is TRBV29-1; D remains unclear. Per the germline V gene, CDR1 is SQVTM and CDR2 is ANQGSEA. V was trimmed by 4 bases and J by 3 bases, leaving 15 bases between them. This CDR3 is built from 14 residues. The DNA of the CDR3 is TGCAGCGTTGTCATAGAACAGAGTTACACTGAAGCTTTCTTT. It codes for CSVVIEQSYTEAFF.

This chain joins TRBV28 and TRBJ1-1; maybe TRBD1 (5 bases). The ends were cut back, 5 bases at V and 2 bases at J, with 9 bases in the middle. The germline CDR1 and CDR2 sequences are MDHEN and SYDVKM. The CDR3 is 13 amino acids. CDR3 loop: CASSRTLNTEAFF. In nucleotides, the CDR3 is TGTGCCAGCAGTAGGACACTAAACACTGAAGCTTTCTTT.

This chain uses TRBV2 with TRBJ2-2; possible D gene TRBD2, 7 bases. Germline V gene sequence: CDR1 SNHLY, CDR2 FYNNEI. V was clipped by 1 base and J by 7 bases, with 16 bases between them. The CDR3 consists of 16 residues. The CDR3 bases are TGTGCCAGCAGTGAAGGAGGCGGGGGCGCAGGCGGGGAGCTGTTTTTT. Translating gives CASSEGGGGAGGELFF.

The V and J genes are TRBV4-1 and TRBJ2-7, with 11 bases lining up with TRBD2. V trimming: 4 bases; J trimming: 2 bases; junction bases outside the gene matches: 7. The length of the CDR3 is 16 residues. Germline V gives CDR1 MGHRA, CDR2 YSYEKL. The DNA of the CDR3 is TGCGCCAGCAGCCCCCGACAGACTAGCGGGACCTACGAGCAGTACTTC. It is translated as CASSPRQTSGTYEQYF.

The rearrangement joins TRBV7-6 to TRBJ2-1, with a possible D match to TRBD1 (6 bases). CDR1 is SGHVS, CDR2 FNYEAQ, per germline. The CDR3 contains 13 residues. Trimming removed 6 bases from V and 7 bases from J, with 13 bases in between. The CDR3 protein is CASRRARGNEQFF. The CDR3 region has the DNA TGTGCCAGCAGACGGGCTAGGGGGAATGAGCAGTTCTTC.

The chain employs TRBV7-6 and TRBJ2-3; 9 bases are a match to TRBD2. The germline V gene encodes CDR1 SGHVS and CDR2 FNYEAQ. Trimming at V came to 5 bases and at J to 0 bases, leaving 3 bases not matched to a gene. The length of the CDR3 is 15 residues. The CDR3 DNA reads TGTGCCAGCAGCCGACTAGCGGTTAGCACAGATACGCAGTATTTT. Translation gives CASSRLAVSTDTQYF.

V gene TRBV9 combines with J gene TRBJ2-3, with a possible D match to TRBD2 (5 bases). The CDR3 consists of 14 residues. Trimming took 9 bases from V and 5 from J, leaving 19 bases between them. Germline V gene sequence: CDR1 SGDLS, CDR2 YYNGEE. In nucleotides, the CDR3 is TGTGCCACCCCCCCGGGGAGTCCGGGAGATACGCAGTATTTT. This gives the protein CATPPGSPGDTQYF.

This clone was detected once. The chain recombines TRBV7-9 with TRBJ2-5; D ambiguous. V was clipped by 3 bases and J by 5 bases, with 16 bases between them. Germline assignment: CDR1 SEHNR and CDR2 FQNEAQ (reference sequence). There are 15 residues in the CDR3. The CDR3 DNA reads as TGTGCCAGCAGCTTCGGAGTTCTCCCGGTGGAGACCCAGTACTTC. This sequence encodes CASSFGVLPVETQYF.

DNA of the CDR3: TGTGCCAGCAGTGCCGACAGCACCCAAGAGACCCAGTACTTC. Its protein is CASSADSTQETQYF. The gene calls are TRBV28 and TRBJ2-5; tentatively, D is TRBD1 (5 bases). V was clipped by 5 bases and J by 1 base, with 11 bases between them. Germline CDR1 is MDHEN and CDR2 is SYDVKM. The length of the CDR3 is 14 residues. Filled out from reference TRBV28 and TRBJ2-5, the complete variable domain reads DVKVTQSSRYLVKRTGEKVFLECVQDMDHENMFWYRQDPGLGLRLIYFSYDVKMKEKGDIPEGYSVSREKKERFSLILESASTNQTSMYLCASSADSTQETQYFGPGTRLLVL.

This sequence joins TRBV29-1 and TRBJ1-2, with a possible D match to TRBD1 (5 bases). CDR3 length: 12 amino acids. The germline V gene encodes CDR1 SQVTM and CDR2 ANQGSEA. Trimming removed 3 bases at V and 4 bases at J, with 9 bases between. The CDR3 DNA is TGCAGCGTTGATCGGCAGGGCTATGGCTACACCTTC. This gives the protein CSVDRQGYGYTF.

J is TRBJ2-5 and V is TRBV6-6, with 9 positions matching TRBD1. V shed 6 bases and J 5 bases; nucleotides not matched to a gene: 10. Germline V gene lookup returns CDR1 MNHNY and CDR2 SVGAGI (reference sequence). This CDR3 region has 15 residues. CDR3 protein: CASRPAGQGGETQYF. The CDR3 coding sequence is TGTGCCAGCAGGCCCGCGGGACAGGGTGGGGAGACCCAGTACTTC.

This chain uses TRBV20-1 with TRBJ2-7; no clear D gene. The CDR3 spans 11 residues. Per the germline V gene, CDR1 is DFQATT and CDR2 is SNEGSKA (reference sequence). The ends were cut back, 1 base at V and 6 bases at J, with 7 bases in the middle. The CDR3 bases are TGCAGTGCTAGAGGAGGTGGCGAGCAGTACTTC. Its protein product is CSARGGGEQYF.

This clone has a handful of counts. The chain combines TRBV7-9 with TRBJ2-3, with D possibly being TRBD2 (5 bases). Between the trimmed V and J ends, which lost 5 bases and 4 bases, there was a span of 10 bases. In germline, CDR1 is SEHNR, CDR2 FQNEAQ (reference sequence). CDR3 length: 13 amino acids. CDR3 sequence reads: CASSGRGSDTQYF. CDR3 nucleotide sequence: TGTGCCAGCAGCGGTAGAGGGTCAGATACGCAGTATTTT.

The chain recombines TRBV6-5 with TRBJ2-7, with D possibly TRBD2 on 5 matching bases. CDR3 length: 13 amino acids. Germline values: CDR1 MNHEY, CDR2 SVGAGI. Trimming removed 2 bases from V and 2 bases from J, with 7 bases in between. The CDR3 DNA follows: TGTGCCAGCAGTTACGGGCGGGCCTACGAGCAGTACTTC. Translation gives CASSYGRAYEQYF.

The chain employs TRBV6-1 and TRBJ1-1, with a possible D match to TRBD1 (6 bases). With 7 bases removed from V and 0 bases from J, the gap between germline ends came to 15 bases. The V gene's germline CDR1 is MNHNS and CDR2 SASEGT. The CDR3 is 15 residues long. The CDR3 loop reads CASTVNPGVNTEAFF. DNA of the CDR3: TGTGCCAGCACTGTGAACCCAGGGGTGAACACTGAAGCTTTCTTT.